This TCR beta chain was captured in a study of post-analysis software for immune sequencing data. Regarding the study as a whole: About five TRBV segments (TRBV5-6, TRBV5-1 and TRBV20-1 among them) occurred more frequently in patients than in controls.

The germline CDR1 and CDR2 sequences are ENHRY and SYGVKD. CDR3 size: 16 residues. V was cut by 0 bases and J by 1 base, with 12 bases left in between. Concerning this clonotype itself: What it binds is unknown.

Researchers reported that TCR beta cDNA libraries carried unique molecular identifiers. MiXCR, applied by TCRdb to the PCR reads, yields one record per CDR3 protein. The sample holds 380,000 or so distinct CDR3 sequences, approximately 38% seen once. The material sequenced was blood. V is TRBV10-3 and J is TRBJ2-5; D gene ambiguous. This TCR derives from a girl aged 10 to 17 with multiple sclerosis. The chain's CDR3 is CAISESQLIAQETQYF. CDR3 sequence (DNA): TGTGCCATCAGTGAGTCGCAACTAATCGCCCAAGAGACCCAGTACTTC.